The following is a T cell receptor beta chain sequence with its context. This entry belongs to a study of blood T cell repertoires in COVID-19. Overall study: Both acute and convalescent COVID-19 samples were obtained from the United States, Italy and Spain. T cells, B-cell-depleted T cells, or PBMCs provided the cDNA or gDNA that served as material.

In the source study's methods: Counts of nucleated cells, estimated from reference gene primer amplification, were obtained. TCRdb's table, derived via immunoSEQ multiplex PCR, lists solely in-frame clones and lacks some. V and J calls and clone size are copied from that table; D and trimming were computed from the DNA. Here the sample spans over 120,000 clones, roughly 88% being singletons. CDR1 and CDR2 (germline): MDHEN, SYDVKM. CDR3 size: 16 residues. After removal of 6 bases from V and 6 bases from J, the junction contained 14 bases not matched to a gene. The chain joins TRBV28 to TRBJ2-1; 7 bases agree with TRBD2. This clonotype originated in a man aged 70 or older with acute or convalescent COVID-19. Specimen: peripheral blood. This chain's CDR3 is CASSDPRGSYPNEQFF. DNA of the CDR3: TGTGCCAGCAGCGACCCCCGCGGGAGTTACCCCAATGAGCAGTTCTTC.